These T cell receptor beta chains were read from a single sample in a study of blood T cell repertoires in COVID-19. Sequencing was performed with immunoSEQ multiplex PCR; in TCRdb, only in-frame clones are kept and a portion is missing. Of about 230,000 clones in the sample, 70% to 90% are singletons; the top ten hold approximately 2.5%. The sample consisted of peripheral blood. These receptors were taken from a man aged 30 to 45 with COVID-19, enrolled during active disease. CDR3s include the opening cysteine and the closing phenylalanine or tryptophan. The D gene is left open where the match is weak. Clone size is given for some rows only: seen once, a few or many times, or a class if the clone is expanded.

TRBV10-3	TRBJ1-5	NA	NA	CAISGRDSNQPQHF	TGTGCCATCAGTGGCCGGGATAGCAATCAGCCCCAGCATTTT
TRBV2	TRBJ1-2	TRBD1	NA	CASSEALYGDRPFYGYTF	TGTGCCAGCAGTGAAGCGCTGTATGGGGACAGGCCATTCTATGGCTACACCTTC
TRBV10-3	TRBJ2-3	TRBD2	NA	CAISAGTSGRASGDTQYF	TGTGCCATCAGTGCCGGGACTAGCGGGAGGGCCTCCGGAGATACGCAGTATTTT
TRBV7-3	TRBJ1-1	NA	NA	CASSQGGGGKNTEAFF	TGTGCCAGCAGTCAAGGAGGAGGAGGGAAGAACACTGAAGCTTTCTTT
TRBV19	TRBJ2-7	TRBD1	NA	CASKFGTDSGGAYEQYF	TGTGCCAGTAAGTTTGGGACAGATTCAGGCGGCGCCTACGAGCAGTACTTC
TRBV5-1	TRBJ1-6	TRBD1	NA	CASSLRTGESPLHF	TGCGCCAGCAGTCTGAGGACAGGGGAATCACCCCTCCACTTT
TRBV28	TRBJ1-6	NA	NA	CASRAPRTDLPGDNSPLHF	TGTGCCAGCAGGGCCCCGAGGACAGATCTCCCAGGGGATAATTCACCCCTCCACTTT
TRBV18	TRBJ2-5	NA	NA	CASSPPGLNPQLQETQYF	TGTGCCAGCTCACCCCCAGGGCTAAACCCCCAACTCCAAGAGACCCAGTACTTC
TRBV5-4	TRBJ2-7	TRBD1	NA	CASSFGQGVWDEQYF	TGTGCCAGCAGCTTTGGACAGGGGGTTTGGGACGAGCAGTACTTC
TRBV19	TRBJ1-2	NA	NA	CASSNGARIYGYTF	TGTGCCAGTAGTAATGGAGCTCGTATCTATGGCTACACCTTC
TRBV3-1/TRBV3-2	TRBJ1-1	NA	once	CASSHGPPRGTEAFF	TGTGCCAGCAGCCACGGACCCCCGCGGGGCACTGAAGCTTTCTTT
TRBV27	TRBJ1-5	NA	NA	CASSYRENQPQHF	TGTGCCAGCAGTTACAGGGAGAATCAGCCCCAGCATTTT
TRBV5-4	TRBJ2-2	TRBD2	NA	CASSPPTSGANTGELFF	TGTGCCAGCAGCCCCCCGACTAGCGGGGCGAACACCGGGGAGCTGTTTTTT
TRBV12-3/TRBV12-4	TRBJ1-2	NA	NA	CASSQIGGYTF	TGTGCCAGCAGTCAGATTGGTGGCTACACCTTC
TRBV7-2	TRBJ1-1	TRBD1	NA	CASSPGQGRRMNTEAFF	TGTGCCAGCAGCCCCGGACAGGGGAGAAGAATGAACACTGAAGCTTTCTTT
TRBV7-3	TRBJ2-1	NA	NA	CASSLYDSSEQFF	TGTGCCAGCAGCTTATACGACAGTTCTGAGCAGTTCTTC
TRBV7-3	TRBJ2-1	TRBD2	NA	CASSLRGGREYNEQFF	TGTGCCAGCAGCTTAAGGGGAGGGCGGGAGTACAATGAGCAGTTCTTC
TRBV2	TRBJ2-1	NA	NA	CASVGPETSYNEQFF	TGTGCCAGCGTCGGGCCCGAGACTAGTTACAATGAGCAGTTCTTC
TRBV4-3	TRBJ1-1	NA	NA	CASSPHGVAGITQAFF	TGCGCCAGCAGCCCCCACGGGGTAGCGGGGATTACTCAAGCTTTCTTT
TRBV6-5	TRBJ2-7	TRBD1	few	CASSYSGTGIHEQYF	TGTGCCAGCAGTTACTCTGGGACAGGGATCCACGAGCAGTACTTC
TRBV28	TRBJ2-1	TRBD1	NA	CASSSRTGGLYNEQFF	TGCGCCAGCAGTTCGAGGACAGGGGGCCTCTACAATGAGCAGTTCTTC
TRBV11-3	TRBJ2-7	NA	NA	CASSPGGTSYEQYF	TGTGCCAGCAGCCCTGGGGGGACCTCCTACGAGCAGTACTTC
TRBV12-3/TRBV12-4	TRBJ2-1	NA	NA	CASSPDTSEQFF	TGTGCCAGCAGCCCTGACACTTCTGAGCAGTTCTTC
TRBV24-1	TRBJ1-5	NA	NA	CATSDSNGLPQHF	TGTGCCACCAGTGATTCCAACGGACTGCCCCAGCATTTT
TRBV28	TRBJ2-5	TRBD1	NA	CASSLGTGYQETQYF	TGTGCCAGCAGCCTCGGGACAGGCTACCAAGAGACCCAGTACTTC
TRBV5-4	TRBJ1-4	NA	NA	CASSLGTGKPNEKLFF	TGTGCCAGCAGCTTGGGAACAGGGAAGCCTAATGAAAAACTGTTTTTT
TRBV4-2	TRBJ1-1	TRBD1	NA	CASSQLRDRGPMNTEAFF	TGTGCCAGCAGCCAGCTCCGGGACAGGGGGCCGATGAACACTGAAGCTTTCTTT
TRBV6-6	TRBJ2-1	NA	NA	CAGRQVGFSYNEQFF	TGTGCCGGCAGGCAGGTTGGCTTCTCCTACAATGAGCAGTTCTTC
TRBV7-3	TRBJ1-1	NA	NA	CASSLGQKNTEAFF	TGTGCCAGCAGCTTAGGACAGAAGAACACTGAAGCTTTCTTT
TRBV4-2	TRBJ2-1	TRBD2	NA	CASSLGLRGSGGQNEQFF	TGTGCCAGCAGCCTGGGACTGAGAGGTAGCGGGGGGCAGAATGAGCAGTTCTTC
TRBV11-2	TRBJ2-7	NA	once	CASSRGLLLYEQYF	TGTGCCAGCAGCCGGGGACTCCTGCTCTACGAGCAGTACTTC
TRBV15	TRBJ1-1	NA	NA	CATSRDTGAFF	TGTGCCACCAGCAGAGATACCGGAGCTTTCTTT